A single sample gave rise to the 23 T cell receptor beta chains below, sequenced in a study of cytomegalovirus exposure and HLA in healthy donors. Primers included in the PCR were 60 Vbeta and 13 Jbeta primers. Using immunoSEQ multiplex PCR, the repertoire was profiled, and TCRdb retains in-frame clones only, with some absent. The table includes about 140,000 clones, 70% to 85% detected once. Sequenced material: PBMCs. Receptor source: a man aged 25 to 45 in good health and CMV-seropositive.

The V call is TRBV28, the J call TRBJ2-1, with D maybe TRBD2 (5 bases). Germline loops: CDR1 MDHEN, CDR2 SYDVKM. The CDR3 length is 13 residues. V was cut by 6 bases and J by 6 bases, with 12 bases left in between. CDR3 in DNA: TGTGCCAGCAGCTCGGCAGAGGGCAATGAGCAGTTCTTC. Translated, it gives CASSSAEGNEQFF.

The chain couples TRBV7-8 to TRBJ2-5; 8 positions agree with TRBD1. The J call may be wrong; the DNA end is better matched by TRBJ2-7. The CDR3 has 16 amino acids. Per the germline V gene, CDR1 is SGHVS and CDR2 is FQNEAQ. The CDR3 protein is CASSHQDRESSYEQYF. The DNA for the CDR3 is TGTGCCAGCAGCCACCAGGACAGGGAGAGCTCCTACGAGCAGTACTTC.

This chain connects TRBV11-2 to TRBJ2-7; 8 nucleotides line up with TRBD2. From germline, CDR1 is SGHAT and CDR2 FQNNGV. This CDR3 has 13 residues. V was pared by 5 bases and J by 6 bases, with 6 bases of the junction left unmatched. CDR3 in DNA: TGTGCCAGCAGCGGATTACGGGGGGGCGAGCAGTACTTC. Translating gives CASSGLRGGEQYF.

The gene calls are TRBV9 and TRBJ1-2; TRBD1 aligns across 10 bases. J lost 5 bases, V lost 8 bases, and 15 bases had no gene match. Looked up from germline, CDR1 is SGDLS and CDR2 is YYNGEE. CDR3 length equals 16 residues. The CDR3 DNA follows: TGTGCCAGAACCGGGACAGGGGTTATTCGCTATTATGGCTACACCTTC. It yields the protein CARTGTGVIRYYGYTF.

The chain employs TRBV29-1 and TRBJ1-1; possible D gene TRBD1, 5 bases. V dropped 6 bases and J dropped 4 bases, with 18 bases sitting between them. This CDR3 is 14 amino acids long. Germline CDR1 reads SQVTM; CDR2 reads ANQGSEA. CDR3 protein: CSVLGWGVRTEAFF. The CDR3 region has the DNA TGCAGCGTCCTTGGGTGGGGGGTACGCACTGAAGCTTTCTTT.

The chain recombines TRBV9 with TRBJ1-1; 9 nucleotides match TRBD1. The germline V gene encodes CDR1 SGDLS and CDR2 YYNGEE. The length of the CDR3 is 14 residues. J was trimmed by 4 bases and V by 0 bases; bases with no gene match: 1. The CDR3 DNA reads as TGTGCCAGCAGCGTAGGGACAGGGGTCACTGAAGCTTTCTTT. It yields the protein CASSVGTGVTEAFF. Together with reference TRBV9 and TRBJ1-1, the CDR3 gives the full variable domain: DSGVTQTPKHLITATGQRVTLRCSPRSGDLSVYWYQQSLDQGLQFLIQYYNGEERAKGNILERFSAQQFPDLHSELNLSSLELGDSALYFCASSVGTGVTEAFFGQGTRLTVV.

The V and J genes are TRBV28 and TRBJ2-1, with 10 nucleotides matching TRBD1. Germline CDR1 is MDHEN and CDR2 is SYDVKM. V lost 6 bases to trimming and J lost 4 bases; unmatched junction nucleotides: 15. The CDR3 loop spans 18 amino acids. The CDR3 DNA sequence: TGTGCCAGCAGCACTTATCCGGGACAGGGGCAAGGTTACAATGAGCAGTTCTTC. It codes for CASSTYPGQGQGYNEQFF.

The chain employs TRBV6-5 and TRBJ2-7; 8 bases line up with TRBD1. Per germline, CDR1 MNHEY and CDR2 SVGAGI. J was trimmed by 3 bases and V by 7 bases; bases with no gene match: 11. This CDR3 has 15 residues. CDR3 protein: CASISGQGTIYEQYF. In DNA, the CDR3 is TGTGCCAGCATCTCCGGACAGGGAACGATCTACGAGCAGTACTTC.

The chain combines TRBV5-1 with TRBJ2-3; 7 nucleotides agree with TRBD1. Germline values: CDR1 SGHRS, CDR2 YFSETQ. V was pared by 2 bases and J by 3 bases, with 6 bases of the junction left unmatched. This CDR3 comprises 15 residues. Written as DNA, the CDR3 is TGCGCCAGCAGCTTACAGGGGATGGAAACAGATACGCAGTATTTT. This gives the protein CASSLQGMETDTQYF.

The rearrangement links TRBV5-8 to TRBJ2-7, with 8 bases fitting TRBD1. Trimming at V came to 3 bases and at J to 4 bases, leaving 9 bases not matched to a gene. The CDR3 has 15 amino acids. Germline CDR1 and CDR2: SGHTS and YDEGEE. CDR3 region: CASSSRDRTEYEQYF. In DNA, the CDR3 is TGTGCCAGCAGCTCCCGGGACAGGACGGAATACGAGCAGTACTTC.

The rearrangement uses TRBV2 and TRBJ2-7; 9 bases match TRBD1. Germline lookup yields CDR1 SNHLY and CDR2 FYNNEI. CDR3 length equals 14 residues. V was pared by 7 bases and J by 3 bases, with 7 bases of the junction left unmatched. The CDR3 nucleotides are TGTGCCAGCAAGGGGGACAGGGACGACTACGAGCAGTACTTC. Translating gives CASKGDRDDYEQYF.

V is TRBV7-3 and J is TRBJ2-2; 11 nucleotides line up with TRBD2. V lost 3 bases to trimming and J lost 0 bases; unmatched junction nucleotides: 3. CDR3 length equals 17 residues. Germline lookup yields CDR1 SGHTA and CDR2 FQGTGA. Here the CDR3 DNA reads TGTGCCAGCAGCTTCTTAGCGGGGGGGCCGAACACCGGGGAGCTGTTTTTT. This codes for CASSFLAGGPNTGELFF.

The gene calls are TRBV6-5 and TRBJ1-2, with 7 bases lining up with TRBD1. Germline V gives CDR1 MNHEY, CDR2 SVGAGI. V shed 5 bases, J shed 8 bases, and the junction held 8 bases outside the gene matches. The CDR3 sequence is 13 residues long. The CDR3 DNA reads TGTGCCAGCAGTACCGGGACAGATGGGGGCTACACCTTC. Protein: CASSTGTDGGYTF.

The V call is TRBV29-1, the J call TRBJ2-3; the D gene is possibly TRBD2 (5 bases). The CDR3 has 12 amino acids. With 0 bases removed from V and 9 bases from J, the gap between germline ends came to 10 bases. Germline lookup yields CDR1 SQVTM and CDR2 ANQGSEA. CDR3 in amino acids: CSVEEWGETQYF. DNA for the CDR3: TGCAGCGTTGAAGAATGGGGAGAGACGCAGTATTTT.

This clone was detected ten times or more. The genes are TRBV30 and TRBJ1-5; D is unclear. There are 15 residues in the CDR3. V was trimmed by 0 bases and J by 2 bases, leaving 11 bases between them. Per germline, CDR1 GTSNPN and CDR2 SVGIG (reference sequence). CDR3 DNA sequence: TGTGCCTGGAGTGTCGGGTCATTAGGCAATCAGCCCCAGCATTTT. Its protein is CAWSVGSLGNQPQHF.

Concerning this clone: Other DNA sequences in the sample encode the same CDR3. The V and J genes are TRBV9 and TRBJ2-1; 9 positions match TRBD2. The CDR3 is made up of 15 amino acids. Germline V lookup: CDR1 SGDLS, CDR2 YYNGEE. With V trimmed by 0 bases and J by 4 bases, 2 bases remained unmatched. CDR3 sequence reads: CASSVGLAGYNEQFF. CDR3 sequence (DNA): TGTGCCAGCAGCGTAGGGCTAGCGGGGTACAATGAGCAGTTCTTC.

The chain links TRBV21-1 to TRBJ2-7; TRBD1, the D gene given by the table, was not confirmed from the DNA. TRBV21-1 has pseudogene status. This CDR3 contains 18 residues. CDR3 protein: CASSIPTRAGTGSYEQYF. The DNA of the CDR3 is TGTGCCAGCAGCATCCCCACTAGGGCAGGGACAGGTAGCTACGAGCAGTACTTC.

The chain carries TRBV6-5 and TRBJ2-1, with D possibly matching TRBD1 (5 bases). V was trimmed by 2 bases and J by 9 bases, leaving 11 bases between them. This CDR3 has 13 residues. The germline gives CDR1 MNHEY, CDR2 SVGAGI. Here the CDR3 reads CASSYQGFSEQFF. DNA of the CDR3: TGTGCCAGCAGTTACCAGGGCTTTAGTGAGCAGTTCTTC.

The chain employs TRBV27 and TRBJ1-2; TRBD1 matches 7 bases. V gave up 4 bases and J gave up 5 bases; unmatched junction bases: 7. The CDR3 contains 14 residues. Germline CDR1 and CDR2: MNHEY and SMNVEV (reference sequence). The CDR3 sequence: CASSSPGTVYGYTF. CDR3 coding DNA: TGTGCCAGCAGTTCTCCAGGGACAGTGTATGGCTACACCTTC.

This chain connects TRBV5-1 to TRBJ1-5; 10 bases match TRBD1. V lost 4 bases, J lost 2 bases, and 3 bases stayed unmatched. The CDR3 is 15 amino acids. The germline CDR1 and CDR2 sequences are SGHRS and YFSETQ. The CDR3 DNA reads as TGCGCCAGCAGCCCCGGGACAGGGGGCAATCAGCCCCAGCATTTT. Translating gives CASSPGTGGNQPQHF.

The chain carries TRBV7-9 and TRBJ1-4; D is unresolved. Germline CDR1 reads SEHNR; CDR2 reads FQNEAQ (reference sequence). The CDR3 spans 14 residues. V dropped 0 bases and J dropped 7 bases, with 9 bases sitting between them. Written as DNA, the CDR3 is TGTGCCAGCAGCTTAGCCTCTGGAGGTGAAAAACTGTTTTTT. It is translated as CASSLASGGEKLFF.

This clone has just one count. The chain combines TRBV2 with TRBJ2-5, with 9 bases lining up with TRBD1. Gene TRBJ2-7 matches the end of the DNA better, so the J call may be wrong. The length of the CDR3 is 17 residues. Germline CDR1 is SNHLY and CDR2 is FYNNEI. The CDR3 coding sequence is TGTGCCAGCAGTGGAGAGGGTGACAGGGGGGTATTTGACGAGCAGTACTTC. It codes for CASSGEGDRGVFDEQYF.

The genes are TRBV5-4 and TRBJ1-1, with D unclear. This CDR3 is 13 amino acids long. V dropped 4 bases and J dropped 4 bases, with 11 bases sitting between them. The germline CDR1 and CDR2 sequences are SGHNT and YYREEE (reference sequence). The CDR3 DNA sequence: TGTGCCAGCAGCGTTACAGAGAGCACTGAAGCTTTCTTT. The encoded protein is CASSVTESTEAFF.